Following are 21 T cell receptor beta chains from one sample sequenced in a study of T cells in Graves' hyperthyroidism and ophthalmopathy (dated by TCRdb to between 2019 and 2020). Library method: multiplex PCR. Sequencer: Illumina HiSeq 2000. The TCR beta CDR3 regions were amplified from the RNA transcripts. For the first round of RT-PCR on the TCR CDR3, the HTBI primer set was used together with the Qiagen OneStep RT-PCR kit. Starting from the raw public reads, TCRdb applied fastp trimming at Q25, assembled clones with MiXCR and retained in-frame beta chains. Each CDR3 protein appears once, grouped with its most common genes and DNA. Here the sample has some 300,000 distinct CDR3 sequences; roughly 18% occur a single time. The top ten clones comprise less than 45% of the sample. Input material: blood. These receptors were obtained from a middle-aged man with Graves' ophthalmopathy.

On this clonotype itself: Since a much larger clone is just one base distant, this may be a read error. V and J are TRBV28 and TRBJ2-7; tentative D call: TRBD2 (7 bases). CDR1 MDHEN and CDR2 SYDVKM come from the germline V gene. CDR3 length equals 13 residues. This CDR3 reads CASLWGGGYERYF. As DNA, the CDR3 is TGTGCCAGCCTCTGGGGGGGCGGTTACGAGCGGTACTTC. Supplemented by reference TRBV28 and TRBJ2-7, the full variable domain reads DVKVTQSSRYLVKRTGEKVFLECVQDMDHENMFWYRQDPGLGLRLIYFSYDVKMKEKGDIPEGYSVSREKKERFSLILESASTNQTSMYLCASLWGGGYERYFGPGTRLTVT.

This clonotype showed up many times. The chain joins TRBV20-1 to TRBJ2-3; 7 nucleotides match TRBD1. V was pared by 0 bases and J by 4 bases, with 7 bases of the junction left unmatched. The CDR3 runs to 15 residues. Per the germline V gene, CDR1 is DFQATT and CDR2 is SNEGSKA (reference sequence). CDR3 sequence (DNA): TGCAGTGCTAGAGAGGGACAGATTTCTGCAGATACGCAGTATTTT. Translation: CSAREGQISADTQYF.

This clonotype was observed at least ten times. The V gene is TRBV5-5, the J gene TRBJ1-1; TRBD1 might be the D (6 bases). The CDR3 has 13 residues. V was cut by 2 bases and J by 6 bases, with 11 bases left in between. The germline V gene encodes CDR1 SGHKS and CDR2 YYEKEE (reference sequence). The CDR3 reads CASSLTGKAEAFF. The CDR3 coding sequence is TGTGCCAGCAGCTTAACAGGGAAGGCTGAAGCTTTCTTT.

This clonotype occurred many times. This chain connects TRBV12-3 or TRBV12-4 to TRBJ1-4, with 10 bases aligning to TRBD1. After removal of 3 bases from V and 7 bases from J, the junction contained 8 bases not matched to a gene. This CDR3 has 16 amino acids. CDR3 loop: CASSLRQGASGEKLFF. CDR3 bases: TGTGCCAGCAGTTTGAGACAGGGGGCAAGTGGTGAAAAACTGTTTTTT.

This chain links TRBV7-9 with TRBJ2-5; D is ambiguous. CDR1 SEHNR and CDR2 FQNEAQ come from the germline V gene (reference sequence). Trimming removed 2 bases from V and 11 bases from J, with 12 bases in between. The CDR3 sequence is 12 residues long. Here the CDR3 DNA reads TGTGCCAGCAGCTTATATCAACAGCAACAGTACTTC. Translation: CASSLYQQQQYF.

In its sample, this clonotype was seen a few times. V gene TRBV29-1 combines with J gene TRBJ1-2; 7 nucleotides agree with TRBD1. The V gene's germline CDR1 is SQVTM and CDR2 ANQGSEA. The CDR3 is 11 residues long. Unmatched junction bases numbered 3, after V lost 6 bases and J lost 5 bases. The CDR3 nucleotides are TGCAGCGTACAGGGGATTTATGGCTACACCTTC. As protein: CSVQGIYGYTF.

In its sample, this clonotype was seen a few times. The J gene is TRBJ2-7, the V gene TRBV20-1, with 7 bases matching TRBD2. The CDR3 has 17 amino acids. Germline CDR1 and CDR2: DFQATT and SNEGSKA (reference sequence). V shed 0 bases and J 5 bases; nucleotides not matched to a gene: 16. CDR3: CSARDRITGGQIDEQYF. As DNA, the CDR3 is TGCAGTGCTAGAGATCGGATTACGGGAGGTCAGATCGACGAGCAGTACTTC.

This clonotype was counted at least ten times. This chain uses TRBV3-1 with TRBJ2-2, with D possibly TRBD1 on 6 matching bases. The germline CDR1 and CDR2 sequences are LGHDT and YNNKEL (reference sequence). The V and J ends lost 2 bases and 3 bases respectively, with 10 bases between them. This CDR3 is 15 amino acids long. The CDR3 reads CASSQRGSDTGELFF. The CDR3, as DNA: TGTGCCAGCAGCCAAAGGGGGAGCGACACCGGGGAGCTGTTTTTT.

The gene calls are TRBV5-4 and TRBJ2-1; unclear D gene. CDR1 and CDR2 (germline): SGHNT, YYREEE (reference sequence). There are 15 residues in the CDR3. V lost 0 bases and J 4 bases, leaving 11 bases between the germline ends. CDR3 amino acids: CASSLGRLAYNEQFF. The CDR3 nucleotides read TGTGCCAGCAGCTTGGGGAGACTGGCTTACAATGAGCAGTTCTTC.

This clonotype showed up many times. The chain recombines TRBV27 with TRBJ2-3; 9 nucleotides agree with TRBD2. Per germline, CDR1 MNHEY and CDR2 SMNVEV (reference sequence). The J segment lost 3 bases and the V segment lost 6 bases, leaving 10 bases of the junction unmatched. This CDR3 region has 16 residues. CDR3 coding DNA: TGTGCCAGCAGCCTAGGCCGGGCGGGAGGGACAGATACGCAGTATTTT. Its translation: CASSLGRAGGTDTQYF.

This clonotype was seen many times. The chain couples TRBV6-1 to TRBJ2-7; D gene ambiguous. Germline CDR1 MNHNS, CDR2 SASEGT. The CDR3 consists of 12 residues. Trimming shortened V by 5 bases and J by 9 bases, and 14 bases separated the two germline ends. The CDR3 nucleotides are TGTGCCAGCAGTAGTGGTCCAGGACGGCAGTACTTC. Translated: CASSSGPGRQYF.

This clonotype was seen a single time. The V gene is TRBV4-2, the J gene TRBJ2-1, with 9 bases fitting TRBD2. After removal of 3 bases from V and 9 bases from J, the junction contained 9 bases not matched to a gene. The CDR3 consists of 15 residues. CDR1 and CDR2 from the germline V gene are LGHNA and YNFKEQ. The CDR3 sequence: CASSHDGGRGSEQFF. CDR3 coding DNA: TGTGCCAGCAGCCATGATGGCGGGAGGGGGAGTGAGCAGTTCTTC.

This clonotype came up a few times. J is TRBJ2-2 and V is TRBV6-5; 10 nucleotides match TRBD1. J lost 5 bases, V lost 2 bases, and 5 bases had no gene match. CDR3 length equals 16 residues. CDR1 is MNHEY, CDR2 SVGAGI, per germline. The chain's CDR3 is CASSYTDRGRTGELFF. CDR3 DNA: TGTGCCAGCAGTTACACGGACAGGGGGAGGACCGGGGAGCTGTTTTTT.

V gene TRBV20-1 combines with J gene TRBJ2-3; 7 bases are a match to TRBD2. The length of the CDR3 is 13 residues. CDR1 DFQATT and CDR2 SNEGSKA come from the germline V gene (reference sequence). The V segment lost 5 bases and the J segment 2 bases; nucleotides outside the gene matches: 4. In nucleotides, the CDR3 is TGCAGTGCTCCGGGGAGGGTCACAGATACGCAGTATTTT. It codes for CSAPGRVTDTQYF.

V is TRBV12-3 or TRBV12-4 and J is TRBJ2-5; D unclear. V lost 6 bases and J lost 3, with 5 bases in between. This CDR3 is built from 11 residues. The CDR3 protein is CASRHEETQYF. The DNA for the CDR3 is TGTGCCAGCAGGCACGAAGAGACCCAGTACTTC.

This clonotype came up many times. This chain uses TRBV3-1 with TRBJ1-5; maybe TRBD1 (6 bases). The CDR3 has 14 residues. Germline V gives CDR1 LGHDT, CDR2 YNNKEL (reference sequence). V lost 2 bases to trimming and J lost 1 base, with 6 bases between them. CDR3 protein: CASSQQGSNQPQHF. The CDR3, as DNA: TGTGCCAGCAGCCAACAGGGGAGCAATCAGCCCCAGCATTTT.

CDR3 sequence: CASSRGTGYNSPLHF. In DNA, the CDR3 is TGTGCCAGCAGCCGCGGGACAGGGTATAATTCACCCCTCCACTTT. This rearrangement joins TRBV5-8 to TRBJ1-6; 9 bases line up with TRBD1. In germline, CDR1 is SGHTS, CDR2 YDEGEE. CDR3 length: 15 residues. The junction had 3 bases not matched to a gene; V was cut back by 4 bases and J by 4 bases.

V and J are TRBV12-3 or TRBV12-4 and TRBJ2-3, with no clear D. V gave up 5 bases and J gave up 3 bases, with 3 bases separating them. This CDR3 has 11 amino acids. CDR3 region: CASSKTDTQYF. CDR3 coding DNA: TGTGCCAGCAGTAAAACAGATACGCAGTATTTT.

The sample holds one count of this clonotype. The chain carries TRBV30 and TRBJ2-5; no firm D call. This CDR3 contains 13 residues. V was shortened by 0 bases and J by 7 bases, with 12 bases between the two germline ends. Germline assignment: CDR1 GTSNPN and CDR2 SVGIG (reference sequence). In DNA form, the CDR3 reads TGTGCCTGGAGTGTAATAGTGAGTGGGACCCAGTACTTC. Translating gives CAWSVIVSGTQYF. The variable domain in full, with the rest retrieved from reference TRBV30 and TRBJ2-5, is SQTIHQWPATLVQPVGSPLSLECTVEGTSNPNLYWYRQAAGRGLQLLFYSVGIGQISSEVPQNLSASRPQDRQFILSSKKLLLSDSGFYLCAWSVIVSGTQYFGPGTRLLVL.

This clonotype was seen many times. The V call is TRBV5-1, the J call TRBJ2-7; the D gene is possibly TRBD1 (6 bases). This CDR3 has 14 amino acids. V lost 0 bases, J lost 6 bases, and 13 bases lay in between. Germline V CDR1 and CDR2: SGHRS, YFSETQ. The CDR3 DNA follows: TGCGCCAGCAGCTTGGACGGGACAAACTTCGAGCAGTACTTC. Protein: CASSLDGTNFEQYF.

The chain has TRBV18 and TRBJ1-5; 10 bases map to TRBD1. The ends lost 4 bases at V and 7 bases at J; junction bases unmatched: 7. This CDR3 spans 15 amino acids. The germline V gene has CDR1 KGHSH and CDR2 LQKENI. The CDR3 here is CASSQDRGSGQPQHF. In DNA, the CDR3 is TGTGCCAGCTCACAGGACAGGGGGTCGGGGCAGCCCCAGCATTTT.